Reported below is one TCR beta chain. The antigen it binds to is not known. Qualities for individual bases were not recorded, and no much larger clone is one base off. The entire amount of isolated RNA was reverse transcribed using the High Capacity cDNA Reverse Transcription Kit, so the sequenced TCRB transcripts were expressed ones. Deep immunoSEQ sequencing was applied to naive, central memory and regulatory T cell samples, giving an average of roughly 3.5 million total reads per sample. After sorted cells were lysed in RLT buffer, RNA was extracted with DNase-treated RNeasy Micro or Mini kits, with the choice depending on cell number. Each cell subset was processed separately to prevent cross-contamination, with patient and healthy donor samples processed together. The immunoSEQ multiplex PCR was used to amplify TCRB sequences from cDNA, yielding 87-bp fragments that span the CDR3 region. Amplicons were sequenced on the Illumina HiSeq platform. The original methods were these. PCR bias was computationally corrected using synthetic template baselines, reads within Hamming distance 2 were collapsed, and singletons that could not be merged were discarded. By aligning reads against IMGT, V, D and J genes, CDR3 length, and insertions or deletions at six rearrangement sites were assigned. Within each subset, clonotype counts were normalized to the number of sorted cells before true diversity and Gini coefficients were calculated with the tcR R package. Repertoire sharing was quantified using the overlap coefficient calculated on TCRB nucleotide sequences. TCRdb obtained this table from immuneACCESS and retained in-frame rearrangements with V and J assigned. These tables miss some clones; where compared with another copy, unresolved V genes account for less than half of the shortfall, and the remainder is unexplained. Clonal size and the V and J genes are those of that table, whereas D and trimming came from the DNA. A total of about 390,000 clones appear in this sample, around a tenth of them only once. Roughly 0.54% of the sample is in the top ten clones.

Each donor gave one peripheral blood draw, averaging about 120 mL, which was collected into heparinised tubes. A BD FACSAria II and a panel including CD45RO, CCR7, CD25, CD127, CD95 and CD27 were used to sort naive, central memory, regulatory and stem cell-like memory CD4+ T cells. Purity was above 95% for every sorted population. Right away, PBMCs were isolated by Lymphoprep density gradient centrifugation and were stained directly, with no culture step. So that batch effects would be minimized, each experiment stained and sorted samples in pairs, pairing one healthy donor with one patient. This sample stems from a study of beta chain features in type 1 diabetes (dated by TCRdb to 2016 to 2018). Study-level background: Mean age, gender distribution, total cell number and subset yield did not differ between patients and healthy donors. A total of about 100,000,000 sorted cells were examined across all samples, and RNA yield correlated strongly with the number of cells per subset. In the study, TCRB repertoires of sorted circulating CD4+ T cell subsets from recently diagnosed type 1 diabetes patients were compared with those of matched healthy donors. Regulatory and stem cell-like memory subsets were isolated from only 8 patients and roughly eight healthy donors, whereas naive and central memory subsets came from all 30 or so donors. On the study overall, not on this receptor specifically: Because cDNA was sequenced instead of genomic DNA, highly expressing activated cells could be over-represented, though the groups showed no difference in activation or CD3 levels. In all four CD4+ subsets, TCRB CDR3 length was moderately but significantly shorter in type 1 diabetes patients. Shorter templates might be favored by PCR, yet because patient and control samples were amplified and corrected together, any such skew would affect both groups equally. Naive, central memory and regulatory TCRB repertoires appeared to be more alike among patients than among healthy donors. At VDJ recombination sites, type 1 diabetes patients had fewer insertions and more deleted nucleotides, which implies abnormalities in thymic rearrangement. Because the HLA sub-analyses included only small numbers of individuals, any influence of HLA type on TCRB rearrangement was left unresolved.

Counted from cysteine to phenylalanine, this CDR3 has 14 amino acids. Only the CDR3 portion is preserved as DNA: 42 bases, with reading frame beginning at the first base. Deletion took 5 bases off V and 4 bases off J, with a span of 15 bases between the germline ends. As encoded in the germline V gene (reference sequence), CDR1 is SEHNR while CDR2 is FQNEAQ. The specimen sequenced was central memory CD4+ T cells from blood. The sequence derives from a man younger than 45 with type 1 diabetes. Recombination linked TRBV7-9 to TRBJ2-7, and perhaps TRBD2 as D gene, on 6 matching bases. The nucleotides are TGTGCCAGCAGCGAAGGGGCGGGAAATTACGAGCAGTACTTC. Its protein product is CASSEGAGNYEQYF.